Described below is a single T cell receptor beta chain sequence and its context. Under the authors' procedure: Reference gene primer amplification gave estimated nucleated cell counts. Repertoires were generated with immunoSEQ multiplex PCR, while TCRdb's copy carries only in-frame clones and drops some. V, J and clone size are those of that table, while D and trimming were read from the DNA. The sample contains approximately 190,000 clones, roughly nine tenths of which appear only once. CDR3 length: 13 amino acids. Germline loops: CDR1 SEHNR, CDR2 FQNEAQ (reference sequence). Trimming removed 1 base at V and 3 bases at J, with 5 bases between. The data are from a study of blood T cell repertoires in COVID-19. Looking at the study overall: Acute and convalescent COVID-19 samples came from the United States, Italy and Spain. Sample material is recorded as cDNA or gDNA derived from T cells, B-cell-depleted T cells, or PBMCs.

The gene calls are TRBV7-9 and TRBJ2-3; D gene uncertain. This sequence was found in a woman aged 40 to 50 in a cohort exposed to, infected with or recovered from COVID-19 (not recorded which). The sequencing sample was made of PBMCs or T cells enriched from blood (not recorded which). CDR3 nucleotides: TGTGCCAGCAGCTTAGACTTGACAGATACGCAGTATTTT. This gives the protein CASSLDLTDTQYF.